This T cell receptor beta chain was captured by sequencing in a study of cytomegalovirus exposure and HLA in healthy donors. Findings and limits, study-wide: Another analysis was done later, and it associated around 15,000 TCR beta sequences with HLA alleles at 0.05 false discovery rate. Apart from CMV serostatus, no immune exposure information was available.

Only a few counts were recorded for this clone. Its antigen is as yet unknown. CDR1 SNHLY and CDR2 FYNNEI come from the germline V gene. Trimming stripped 5 bases from V and 1 base from J, with 8 bases between. This CDR3 is 14 amino acids long. With 60 Vbeta and 13 Jbeta primers, the PCR was carried out. This table comes from immunoSEQ multiplex PCR, and its TCRdb copy is limited to in-frame clones, with some not included. The table shows nearly 100,000 clones, with around 77% occurring only once. Sequencing input: PBMCs. The receptor was derived from a woman aged 55-69 years in good health and CMV-seropositive. The chain uses TRBV2 and TRBJ1-4, with D unresolved. CDR3 bases: TGTGCCAGCAGTTGGCGGATAACTAATGAAAAACTGTTTTTT. It specifies CASSWRITNEKLFF.